These 11 T cell receptor beta chains were sequenced from one sample in a study of T cell responses to AZD1222 COVID-19 vaccine (dated by TCRdb to about 2021). Interpreted using the paper, the time point label stands for: about 28 days (+/-7) after the second vaccine dose. The intended sense of this specimen's treatment or condition label: meningococcal conjugate vaccine given as trial control. Receptor libraries were prepared by the immunoSEQ multiplex PCR assay. TCRdb stores this immuneACCESS table with in-frame sequences only. Part of the clones is absent; in the studies checked, under half of the shortfall reflects unresolved V genes, and no reason is known for the rest. Counted in this sample were some 170,000 clones; 85% to 90% of them appeared once. The biggest ten clones account for about 4.1% of the sample. Here the sequenced sample was peripheral blood, taken 28 days after the second dose of the MenACWY control vaccine. Receptor source: an adult who received the MenACWY meningococcal vaccine as a control.

The J gene is TRBJ2-7, the V gene TRBV7-2, with 7 bases lining up with TRBD2. Trimming at V came to 7 bases and at J to 0 bases, leaving 3 bases not matched to a gene. Germline values: CDR1 SGHTA, CDR2 FQGNSA. The CDR3 runs 13 residues. CDR3 loop: CASIGTTSYEQYF. CDR3 nucleotides: TGTGCCAGCATTGGGACTACCTCCTACGAGCAGTACTTC.

This clone is a singleton in its sample. The CDR3 reads CASSFNGGAGYTF. CDR3 coding DNA: TGTGCCAGCAGCTTCAACGGGGGGGCAGGCTACACCTTC. The chain couples TRBV7-2 to TRBJ1-2, with a possible D match to TRBD1 (6 bases). Germline V gives CDR1 SGHTA, CDR2 FQGNSA. Trimming pared 3 bases from V and 8 bases from J, leaving 13 bases between. This CDR3 is built from 13 residues.

With regard to this clone: Other DNA sequences from this sample encode an identical CDR3 as well. This chain uses TRBV6-5 with TRBJ2-7; 10 nucleotides align to TRBD2. CDR3 size: 15 residues. In germline, CDR1 is MNHEY, CDR2 SVGAGI. The ends lost 6 bases at V and 1 base at J; junction bases unmatched: 6. CDR3 protein: CASSRGLAVSYEQYF. Here the CDR3 DNA reads TGTGCCAGCAGCCGCGGACTAGCGGTTTCCTACGAGCAGTACTTC.

This clone was seen only a few times. The rearrangement links TRBV27 to TRBJ2-7, with D uncertain. CDR3 size: 13 residues. Between the trimmed V and J ends, which lost 0 bases and 7 bases, there was a span of 10 bases. The germline V gene encodes CDR1 MNHEY and CDR2 SMNVEV (reference sequence). CDR3 region: CASSLSFYREQYF. The DNA for the CDR3 is TGTGCCAGCAGTTTATCGTTCTACAGAGAGCAGTACTTC.

The chain combines TRBV5-1 with TRBJ1-1; D gene ambiguous. The CDR3 contains 13 residues. Deletions cut 0 bases from V and 5 bases from J, with 8 bases between. Germline loops: CDR1 SGHRS, CDR2 YFSETQ. The DNA for the CDR3 is TGCGCCAGCAGCTTGGTGACCGTAACTGAAGCTTTCTTT. It is translated as CASSLVTVTEAFF.

The J gene is TRBJ2-7, the V gene TRBV15; TRBD2 matches 7 bases. Germline values: CDR1 LNHNV, CDR2 YYDKDF (reference sequence). The V gene end was trimmed by 5 bases and the J gene end by 6 bases; junction bases not matched to a gene: 16. This CDR3 is 16 amino acids long. The CDR3 region has the DNA TGTGCCACCAGCTTAAGGTCCGGACTAGAGTTTTTCGAGCAGTACTTC. It specifies CATSLRSGLEFFEQYF.

The V gene is TRBV2, the J gene TRBJ2-5, with D possibly being TRBD1 or TRBD2 (5 bases each). Between the trimmed V and J ends, which lost 7 bases and 4 bases, there was a span of 10 bases. The CDR3 is 12 residues long. The germline V gene has CDR1 SNHLY and CDR2 FYNNEI. CDR3 residues: CASIGGRETQYF. The CDR3, as DNA: TGTGCCAGCATTGGGGGTAGAGAGACCCAGTACTTC.

The V and J genes are TRBV10-3 and TRBJ2-5; 7 bases fit TRBD1. This CDR3 region has 13 residues. CDR1 and CDR2 from the germline V gene are ENHRY and SYGVKD. With V trimmed by 6 bases and J by 1 base, 2 bases remained unmatched. The CDR3 protein is CAIRGTAQETQYF. CDR3 DNA sequence: TGTGCCATCAGAGGGACAGCCCAAGAGACCCAGTACTTC.

The gene calls are TRBV6-5 and TRBJ2-1; 7 bases match TRBD2. The V segment lost 2 bases and the J segment 6 bases; nucleotides outside the gene matches: 7. Germline V gene sequence: CDR1 MNHEY, CDR2 SVGAGI. This CDR3 has 15 residues. The CDR3 sequence is CASSYGRRGGNEQFF. The CDR3 DNA is TGTGCCAGCAGTTACGGGCGGCGCGGGGGCAATGAGCAGTTCTTC.

The V call is TRBV28, the J call TRBJ1-2; D not resolved. The V end lost 2 bases, the J end lost 5 bases, and 6 bases lay between the germline ends. The CDR3 totals 12 residues. The V gene's germline CDR1 is MDHEN and CDR2 SYDVKM. The CDR3 bases are TGTGCCAGCAGTTTACCCCCATATGGCTACACCTTC. Residues: CASSLPPYGYTF.

This sequence joins TRBV6-1 and TRBJ2-3; D unclear. This CDR3 has 14 amino acids. The germline gives CDR1 MNHNS, CDR2 SASEGT. V lost 2 bases and J 5 bases, leaving 11 bases between the germline ends. CDR3 region: CASSEFGAGDTQYF. CDR3 sequence (DNA): TGTGCCAGCAGTGAATTTGGCGCTGGAGATACGCAGTATTTT.